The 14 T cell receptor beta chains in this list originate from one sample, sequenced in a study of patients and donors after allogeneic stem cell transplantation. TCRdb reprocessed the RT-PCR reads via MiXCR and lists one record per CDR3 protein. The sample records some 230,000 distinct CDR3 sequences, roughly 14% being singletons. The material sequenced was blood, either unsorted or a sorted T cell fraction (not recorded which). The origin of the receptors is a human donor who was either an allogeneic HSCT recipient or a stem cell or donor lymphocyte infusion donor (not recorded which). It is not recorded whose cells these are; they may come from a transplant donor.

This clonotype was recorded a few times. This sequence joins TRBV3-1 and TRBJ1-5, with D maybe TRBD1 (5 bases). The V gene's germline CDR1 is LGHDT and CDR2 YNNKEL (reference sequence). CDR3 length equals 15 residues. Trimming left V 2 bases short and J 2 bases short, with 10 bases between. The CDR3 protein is CASSQMPGGNQPQHF. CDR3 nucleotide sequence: TGTGCCAGCAGCCAAATGCCGGGGGGCAATCAGCCCCAGCATTTT.

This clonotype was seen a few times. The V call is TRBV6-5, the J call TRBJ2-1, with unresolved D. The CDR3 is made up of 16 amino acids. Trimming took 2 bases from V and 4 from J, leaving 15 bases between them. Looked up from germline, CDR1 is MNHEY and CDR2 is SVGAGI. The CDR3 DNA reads TGTGCCAGCAGTTACGCCTACACCGACGGTTACAATGAGCAGTTCTTC. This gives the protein CASSYAYTDGYNEQFF.

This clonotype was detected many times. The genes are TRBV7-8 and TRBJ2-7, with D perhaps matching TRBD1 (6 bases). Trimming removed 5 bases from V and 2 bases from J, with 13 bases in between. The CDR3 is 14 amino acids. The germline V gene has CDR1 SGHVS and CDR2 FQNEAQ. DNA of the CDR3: TGTGCCAGCAGCCCCCGACAGGCTGCCTACGAGCAGTACTTC. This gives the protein CASSPRQAAYEQYF.

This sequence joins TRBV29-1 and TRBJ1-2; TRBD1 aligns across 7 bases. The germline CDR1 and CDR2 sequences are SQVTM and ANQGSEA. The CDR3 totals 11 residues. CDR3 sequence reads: CGGGGDYGYTF. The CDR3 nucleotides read TGCGGTGGAGGGGGCGACTATGGCTACACCTTC.

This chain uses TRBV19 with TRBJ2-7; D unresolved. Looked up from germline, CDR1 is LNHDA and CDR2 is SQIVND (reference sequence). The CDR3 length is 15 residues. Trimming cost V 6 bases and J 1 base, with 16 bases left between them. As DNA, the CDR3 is TGTGCCAGTAGCCAATCCTCAGCCCAGTCCTACGAGCAGTACTTC. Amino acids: CASSQSSAQSYEQYF.

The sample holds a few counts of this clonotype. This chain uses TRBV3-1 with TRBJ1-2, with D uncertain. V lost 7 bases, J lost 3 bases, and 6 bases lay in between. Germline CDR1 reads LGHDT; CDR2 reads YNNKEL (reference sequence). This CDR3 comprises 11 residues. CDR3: CASKADYGYTF. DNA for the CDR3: TGTGCCAGCAAAGCGGACTATGGCTACACCTTC.

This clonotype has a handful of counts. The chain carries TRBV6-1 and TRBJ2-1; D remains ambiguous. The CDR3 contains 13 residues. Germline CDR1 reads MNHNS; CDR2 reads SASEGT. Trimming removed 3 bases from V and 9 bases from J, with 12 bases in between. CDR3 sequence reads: CASSESGPGEQFF. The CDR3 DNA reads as TGTGCCAGCAGTGAGTCTGGCCCGGGTGAGCAGTTCTTC.

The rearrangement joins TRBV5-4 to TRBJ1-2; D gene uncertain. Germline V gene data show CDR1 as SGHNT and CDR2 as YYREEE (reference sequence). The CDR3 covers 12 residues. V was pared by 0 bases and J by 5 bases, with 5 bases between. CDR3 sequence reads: CASSLVGYGYTF. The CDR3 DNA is TGTGCCAGCAGCTTGGTTGGGTATGGCTACACCTTC.

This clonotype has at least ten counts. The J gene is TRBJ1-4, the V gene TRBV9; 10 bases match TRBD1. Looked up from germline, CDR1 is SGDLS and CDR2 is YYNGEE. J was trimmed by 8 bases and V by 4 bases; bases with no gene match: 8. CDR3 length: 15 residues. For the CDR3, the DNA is TGTGCCAGCAGCCCAAGACAGGGGGCGGTCGAAAAACTGTTTTTT. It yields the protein CASSPRQGAVEKLFF.

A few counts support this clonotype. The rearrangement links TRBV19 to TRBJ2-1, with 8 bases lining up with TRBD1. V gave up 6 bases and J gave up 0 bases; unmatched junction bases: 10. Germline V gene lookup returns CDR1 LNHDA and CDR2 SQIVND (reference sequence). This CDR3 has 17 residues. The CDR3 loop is CASSPTTGDGSYNEQFF. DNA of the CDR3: TGTGCCAGTAGCCCTACGACAGGGGACGGCTCCTACAATGAGCAGTTCTTC.

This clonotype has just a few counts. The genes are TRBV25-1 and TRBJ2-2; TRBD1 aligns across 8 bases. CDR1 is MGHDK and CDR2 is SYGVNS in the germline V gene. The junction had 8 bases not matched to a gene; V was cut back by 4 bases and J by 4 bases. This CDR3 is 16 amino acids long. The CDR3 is CASSGGQEAGTGELFF. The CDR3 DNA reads TGTGCCAGCAGTGGGGGACAGGAGGCAGGCACCGGGGAGCTGTTTTTT.

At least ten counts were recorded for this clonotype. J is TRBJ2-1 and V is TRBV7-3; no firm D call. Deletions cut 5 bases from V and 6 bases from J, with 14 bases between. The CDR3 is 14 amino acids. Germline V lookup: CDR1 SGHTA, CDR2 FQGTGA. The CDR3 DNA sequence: TGTGCCAGCAGCCCCCCCTCAGTCGGCAATGAGCAGTTCTTC. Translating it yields CASSPPSVGNEQFF.

CDR3: CASSAGTLGAQYF. The DNA of the CDR3 is TGTGCCAGCAGTGCTGGGACCCTCGGCGCGCAGTATTTT. V and J are TRBV12-3 or TRBV12-4 and TRBJ2-3; D may correspond to TRBD1 or TRBD2 (5 bases each). This CDR3 is built from 13 residues. Between the trimmed V and J ends, which lost 5 bases and 10 bases, there was a span of 16 bases.

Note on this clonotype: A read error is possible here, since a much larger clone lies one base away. CDR3 coding DNA: TGCAGAGCGTATAACAGGGCTGAAGCTTTCTTT. Translated: CRAYNRAEAFF. The chain is built from TRBV20-1 and TRBJ1-1; D may be TRBD1 (6 bases). The CDR3 is 11 amino acids. Germline loops: CDR1 DFQATT, CDR2 SNEGSKA (reference sequence).